This T cell receptor beta chain came from a study of vaccination and CD4 T cells after COVID-19. Background on the study: The interval from dose two to post-vaccine sampling had a median of roughly 72 days, and it ranged from 14 to 241.

For this clonotype: Its antigen is unknown.

Trimming left V 5 bases short and J 4 bases short, with 8 bases between. Germline V gene lookup returns CDR1 SGHTA and CDR2 FQGNSA. The CDR3 spans 12 residues. Treatment in this sample: roughly 11-day PBMC culture with coronavirus spike peptide pools or control peptides (ViraFEST assay). ViraFEST relied on peptide pools to expand antigen-specific T cells; the TCRs were sequenced afterward. Sequenced with the Oncomine TCR Beta short-read assay was DNA taken from cultured CD4+ T cells. MiXCR, run by TCRdb on the PCR reads, gives a single entry per CDR3 protein. Of fewer than 15,000 distinct CDR3 sequences listed, roughly 44% were seen once; the top ten hold roughly 15%.

This receptor was taken from a human donor who had recovered from COVID-19. This chain connects TRBV7-2 to TRBJ2-5; D gene unclear. The sample was CD4+ T cells from blood, cultured in vitro. The CDR3 nucleotides are TGTGCCAGCAGCAGGGTGATAGAGACCCAGTACTTC. Its translation: CASSRVIETQYF.